One sample yielded the 18 T cell receptor beta chains listed below, sequenced in a study of T cell repertoires in cytomegalovirus infection. These receptors have no identified antigens. TCRdb independently ran MiXCR on the reads; one entry per CDR3 protein. The table includes fewer than 1,000,000 distinct CDR3 sequences, about 33% detected once. Sequencing used cultured CD8+ T cells from PBMCs, obtained from culture after CMV antigen stimulation. The receptors were gathered from a human donor in good health (CMV status not recorded). Some clones in this sample may be carry-over from other donors' samples.

This clonotype showed up many times. The V gene is TRBV7-6, the J gene TRBJ2-5; D is unclear. Trimming cost V 1 base and J 4 bases, with 10 bases left between them. The germline V gene encodes CDR1 SGHVS and CDR2 FNYEAQ. The CDR3 runs to 14 residues. CDR3 DNA sequence: TGTGCCAGCAGCTTAGAAGGGAATGGAGAGACCCAGTACTTC. It encodes CASSLEGNGETQYF. Together with reference TRBV7-6 and TRBJ2-5, the CDR3 gives the full variable domain: GAGVSQSPRYKVTKRGQDVALRCDPISGHVSLYWYRQALGQGPEFLTYFNYEAQQDKSGLPNDRFSAERPEGSISTLTIQRTEQRDSAMYRCASSLEGNGETQYFGPGTRLLVL.

In its sample, this clonotype was seen a few times. The chain employs TRBV7-9 and TRBJ2-2; D is uncertain. CDR3 size: 17 residues. Looked up from germline, CDR1 is SEHNR and CDR2 is FQNEAQ (reference sequence). V lost 1 base and J lost 3, with 15 bases in between. The CDR3 sequence is CASSLGGPSLDTGELFF. CDR3 sequence (DNA): TGTGCCAGCAGCTTAGGCGGCCCGTCCTTGGACACCGGGGAGCTGTTTTTT.

The rearrangement links TRBV7-9 to TRBJ1-1; TRBD1 might be the D (5 bases). V was cut by 5 bases and J by 0 bases, with 16 bases left in between. Germline V gene sequence: CDR1 SEHNR, CDR2 FQNEAQ (reference sequence). CDR3 length equals 16 residues. The chain's CDR3 is CASSPLRGRVNTEAFF. The CDR3 DNA follows: TGTGCCAGCAGCCCCCTACGGGGGAGGGTGAACACTGAAGCTTTCTTT. Based on the CDR3 plus reference TRBV7-9 and TRBJ1-1, the full variable domain is DTGVSQNPRHKITKRGQNVTFRCDPISEHNRLYWYRQTLGQGPEFLTYFQNEAQLEKSRLLSDRFSAERPKGSFSTLEIQRTEQGDSAMYLCASSPLRGRVNTEAFFGQGTRLTVV.

This clonotype occurred a few times. This chain joins TRBV7-6 and TRBJ2-5, with TRBD1 matching 7 bases. This CDR3 contains 15 residues. Germline V lookup: CDR1 SGHVS, CDR2 FNYEAQ. V was clipped by 2 bases and J by 2 bases; unmatched bases: 5. DNA for the CDR3: TGTGCCAGCAGCTTATTAGAGACAGGGCAAGAGACCCAGTACTTC. Translated, it gives CASSLLETGQETQYF.

This clonotype appeared a few times. The chain is built from TRBV6-5 and TRBJ2-7; D unclear. The V end lost 6 bases, the J end lost 5 bases, and 14 bases lay between the germline ends. Germline-derived CDR1 and CDR2 are MNHEY and SVGAGI. The CDR3 is made up of 13 amino acids. CDR3 in amino acids: CASSPSDGNEQYF. The CDR3 DNA follows: TGTGCCAGCAGCCCATCGGACGGAAACGAGCAGTACTTC.

This clonotype was detected many times. The V and J genes are TRBV7-6 and TRBJ1-2; tentatively, D is TRBD1 (6 bases). Between the trimmed V and J ends, which lost 6 bases and 4 bases, there was a span of 6 bases. This CDR3 is 11 amino acids long. Germline lookup yields CDR1 SGHVS and CDR2 FNYEAQ. Written as DNA, the CDR3 is TGTGCCAGCAGGGACAGCTATGGCTACACCTTC. Translated: CASRDSYGYTF.

In regard to this clonotype: The junction departs from germline at one end; a sequencing error may be responsible. This chain links TRBV12-3 or TRBV12-4 with TRBJ2-7; 9 nucleotides match TRBD2. This CDR3 comprises 15 residues. In nucleotides, the CDR3 is TGTGCCAACAGTTTGAGCGGGGGGACTTCGTACGAGCAGTACTTC. Translation: CANSLSGGTSYEQYF.

This clonotype was found a few times. This chain uses TRBV20-1 with TRBJ1-4; no definite D call. The CDR3 has 11 residues. V lost 6 bases and J 8 bases, leaving 10 bases between the germline ends. Germline V gene data show CDR1 as DFQATT and CDR2 as SNEGSKA (reference sequence). CDR3 loop: CSALDLEKLFF. The CDR3 DNA follows: TGCAGTGCCTTAGACCTAGAAAAACTGTTTTTT.

The chain couples TRBV4-1 to TRBJ2-7; tentative D call: TRBD2 (5 bases). This CDR3 region has 15 residues. CDR1 and CDR2 from the germline V gene are MGHRA and YSYEKL. Trimming took off 1 base at V and 5 bases at J, with 15 bases between the two ends. The CDR3 reads CASSQAPSAGNEQYV. DNA of the CDR3: TGCGCCAGCAGCCAAGCACCCTCCGCGGGTAACGAGCAGTACGTC.

The J gene is TRBJ1-2, the V gene TRBV12-5; possibly TRBD1 for D (6 bases). Germline assignment: CDR1 LGHNT and CDR2 FRNRAP. The V and J ends lost 6 bases and 1 base respectively, with 27 bases between them. CDR3 length: 19 residues. CDR3 residues: CASGPVRDTELFYNYGYTF. The DNA for the CDR3 is TGTGCTAGTGGCCCAGTCCGGGACACAGAACTTTTCTATAACTATGGCTACACCTTC.

Regarding this clonotype: The junction does not match germline at one end; this may be a read error. The V gene is TRBV28, the J gene TRBJ1-4; no clear D. This CDR3 is 16 amino acids long. Germline CDR1 reads MDHEN; CDR2 reads SYDVKM. CDR3 nucleotides: TGTGCCATCAGTCCCTGGGCCGACGATACTAATGAAAAACTGTTTTTT. It encodes CAISPWADDTNEKLFF.

This clonotype was seen a handful of times. V is TRBV2 and J is TRBJ2-7; D remains unclear. This CDR3 has 13 residues. The germline CDR1 and CDR2 sequences are SNHLY and FYNNEI. The V end lost 3 bases, the J end lost 2 bases, and 8 bases lay between the germline ends. CDR3 DNA sequence: TGTGCCAGCAGTGATATGGACCCCTACGAGCAGTACTTC. Protein product: CASSDMDPYEQYF.

V and J are TRBV6-4 and TRBJ2-7, with TRBD2 identical over 9 bases. CDR1 is MRHNA, CDR2 SNTAGT, per germline. V shed 4 bases, J shed 6 bases, and the junction held 4 bases outside the gene matches. There are 13 residues in the CDR3. The CDR3 DNA follows: TGTGCCAGCAGTGGCCTAGCGGGGAGCGAGCAGTACTTC. This codes for CASSGLAGSEQYF.

The chain joins TRBV29-1 to TRBJ2-1; the D gene is possibly TRBD2 (6 bases). Looked up from germline, CDR1 is SQVTM and CDR2 is ANQGSEA. The CDR3 is 14 residues long. Deletions cut 0 bases from V and 8 bases from J, with 14 bases between. The CDR3 is CSVEERGLSDEQFF. CDR3 nucleotides: TGCAGCGTTGAAGAAAGAGGACTATCCGATGAGCAGTTCTTC.

This clonotype has just one count. The J gene is TRBJ2-7, the V gene TRBV12-3 or TRBV12-4; TRBD1 or TRBD2 may be the D gene (5 bases each). This CDR3 comprises 18 residues. Trimming left V 4 bases short and J 4 bases short, with 26 bases between. The CDR3: CASSWLWGSPSDSYEQYF. As DNA, the CDR3 is TGTGCCAGCAGTTGGCTTTGGGGGTCGCCGTCTGATTCTTACGAGCAGTACTTC.

A few counts support this clonotype. This chain uses TRBV19 with TRBJ2-1, with D possibly TRBD1 on 6 matching bases. The germline V and J ends were trimmed by 7 bases and 5 bases, with 15 bases remaining between them. The CDR3 loop spans 14 amino acids. From germline, CDR1 is LNHDA and CDR2 SQIVND (reference sequence). CDR3 protein: CASMSRGVDNEQFF. The DNA for the CDR3 is TGTGCCAGTATGTCCAGGGGCGTGGACAATGAGCAGTTCTTC. The full variable domain, with the rest looked up from reference TRBV19 and TRBJ2-1, is DGGITQSPKYLFRKEGQNVTLSCEQNLNHDAMYWYRQDPGQGLRLIYYSQIVNDFQKGDIAEGYSVSREKKESFPLTVTSAQKNPTAFYLCASMSRGVDNEQFFGPGTRLTVL.

J is TRBJ2-7 and V is TRBV6-1; the D gene could be TRBD1 or TRBD2 (5 bases each). This CDR3 is built from 14 residues. The germline V gene encodes CDR1 MNHNS and CDR2 SASEGT. V dropped 5 bases and J dropped 6 bases, with 17 bases sitting between them. The CDR3 loop reads CASSYISGPGEQYF. CDR3 sequence (DNA): TGTGCCAGCAGTTATATATCGGGGCCGGGCGAGCAGTACTTC.

The chain is built from TRBV20-1 and TRBJ1-3, with a weak D call TRBD1 (6 bases). Germline CDR1 DFQATT, CDR2 SNEGSKA (reference sequence). V gave up 6 bases and J gave up 2 bases, with 11 bases separating them. CDR3 size: 13 residues. The CDR3 loop is CSALTGPGNTIYF. Written as DNA, the CDR3 is TGCAGTGCCTTAACAGGGCCTGGAAACACCATATATTTT.